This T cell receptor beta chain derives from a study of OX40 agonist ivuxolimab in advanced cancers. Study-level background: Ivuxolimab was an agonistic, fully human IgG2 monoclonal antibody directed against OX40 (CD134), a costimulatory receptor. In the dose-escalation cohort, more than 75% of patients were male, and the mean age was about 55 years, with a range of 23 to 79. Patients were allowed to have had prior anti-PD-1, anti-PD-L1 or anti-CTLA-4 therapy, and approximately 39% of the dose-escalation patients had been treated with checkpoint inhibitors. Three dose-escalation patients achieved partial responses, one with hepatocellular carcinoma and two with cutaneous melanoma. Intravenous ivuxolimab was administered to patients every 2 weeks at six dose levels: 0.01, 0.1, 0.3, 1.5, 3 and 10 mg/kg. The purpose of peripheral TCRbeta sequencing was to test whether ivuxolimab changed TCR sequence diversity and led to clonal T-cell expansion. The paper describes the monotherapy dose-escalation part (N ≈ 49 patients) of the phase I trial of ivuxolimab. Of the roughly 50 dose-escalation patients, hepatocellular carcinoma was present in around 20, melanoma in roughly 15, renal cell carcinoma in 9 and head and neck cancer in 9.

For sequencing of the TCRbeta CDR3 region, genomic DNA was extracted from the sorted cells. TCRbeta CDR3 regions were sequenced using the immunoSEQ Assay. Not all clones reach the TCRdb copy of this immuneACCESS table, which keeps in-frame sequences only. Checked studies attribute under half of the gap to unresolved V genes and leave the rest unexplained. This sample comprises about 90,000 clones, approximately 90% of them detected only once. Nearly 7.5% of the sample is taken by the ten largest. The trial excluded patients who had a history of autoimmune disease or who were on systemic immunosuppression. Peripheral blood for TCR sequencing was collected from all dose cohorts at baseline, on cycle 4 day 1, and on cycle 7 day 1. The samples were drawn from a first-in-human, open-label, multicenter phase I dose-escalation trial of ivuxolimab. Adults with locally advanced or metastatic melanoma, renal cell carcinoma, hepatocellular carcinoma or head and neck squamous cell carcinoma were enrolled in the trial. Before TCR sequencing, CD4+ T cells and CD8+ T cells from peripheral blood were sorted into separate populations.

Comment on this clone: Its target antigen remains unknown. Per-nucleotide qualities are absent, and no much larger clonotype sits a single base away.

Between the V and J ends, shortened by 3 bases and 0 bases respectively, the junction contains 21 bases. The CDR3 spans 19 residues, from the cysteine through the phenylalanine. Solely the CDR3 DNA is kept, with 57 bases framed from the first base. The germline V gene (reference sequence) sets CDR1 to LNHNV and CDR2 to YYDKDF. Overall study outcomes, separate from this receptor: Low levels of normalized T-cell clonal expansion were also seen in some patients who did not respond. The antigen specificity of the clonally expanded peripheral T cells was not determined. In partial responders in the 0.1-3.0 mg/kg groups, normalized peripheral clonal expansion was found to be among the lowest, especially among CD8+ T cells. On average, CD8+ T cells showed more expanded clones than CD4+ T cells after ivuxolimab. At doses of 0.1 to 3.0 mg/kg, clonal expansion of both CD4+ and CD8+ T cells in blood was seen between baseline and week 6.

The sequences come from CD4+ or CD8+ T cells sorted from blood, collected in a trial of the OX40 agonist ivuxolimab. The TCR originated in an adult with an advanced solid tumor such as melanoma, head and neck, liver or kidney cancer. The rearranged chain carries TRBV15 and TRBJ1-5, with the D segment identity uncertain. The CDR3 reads CATSSSEMGELYSNQPQHF. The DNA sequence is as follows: TGTGCCACCAGCAGTAGTGAGATGGGCGAACTTTATAGCAATCAGCCCCAGCATTTT.